The rows below give T cell receptor beta chains drawn from one sample of a study of blood T cell repertoires in COVID-19. Clones were sequenced by immunoSEQ multiplex PCR, and TCRdb holds only the in-frame ones, with some missing. The repertoire holds around 86,000 clones, with around 87% as singletons. Sequencing was performed on peripheral blood. Source of these receptors: a human donor with acute or convalescent COVID-19. The donor label of this sample is uncertain. The CDR3 runs from the conserved cysteine through the conserved F or W. The D gene is left open where the match is weak. Expanded clones are given a class, and other clones once, few, many or no size at all.

clone_size j_call v_call d_call cdr3_aa cdr3_nt
. TRBJ2-1 TRBV7-6 . CASSERRSLRNEQFF TGTGCCAGCAGCGAGCGACGGTCACTGAGGAATGAGCAGTTCTTC
. TRBJ1-6 TRBV28 . CASRVGGRLGNSPLHF TGTGCCAGCAGGGTCGGGGGAAGGTTGGGTAATTCACCCCTCCACTTT
. TRBJ1-2 TRBV28 TRBD1 CASLPPLQGPPYGYTF TGTGCCAGTTTACCCCCTTTACAGGGGCCCCCCTATGGCTACACCTTC
. TRBJ1-5 TRBV30 . CAWSVTGTSNQPQHF TGTGCCTGGAGTGTAACAGGCACTAGCAATCAGCCCCAGCATTTT
. TRBJ2-5 TRBV7-8 TRBD1 CASSVRADREGQETQYF TGTGCCAGCAGCGTTAGGGCCGACAGGGAAGGGCAAGAGACCCAGTACTTC
. TRBJ2-5 TRBV2 TRBD2 CASTSRGAFQETQYF TGTGCCAGCACCTCGCGGGGGGCTTTCCAAGAGACCCAGTACTTC
. TRBJ1-3 TRBV5-4 TRBD1 CASSQGQGALGPNTIYF TGTGCCAGCAGCCAGGGACAGGGGGCCCTGGGTCCAAACACCATATATTTT
. TRBJ1-2 TRBV12-3/TRBV12-4 TRBD1 CASSLGQGHGYTF TGTGCCAGCAGCCTCGGACAGGGCCATGGCTACACCTTC
. TRBJ1-1 TRBV9 . CASRPPGGNTEAFF TGTGCCAGCAGGCCCCCCGGCGGGAACACTGAAGCTTTCTTT
. TRBJ1-2 TRBV7-9 . CASSTGLHGYTF TGTGCCAGCAGCACGGGACTCCACGGCTACACCTTC
. TRBJ2-7 TRBV5-1 TRBD1 CASKRQGTSYEQYF TGCGCCAGCAAACGACAGGGGACCTCCTACGAGCAGTACTTC
. TRBJ2-7 TRBV11-2 . CASSLGQYEQYF TGTGCCAGCAGCTTAGGGCAGTACGAGCAGTACTTC
. TRBJ2-3 TRBV19 . CASSGRQGPSGDTQYF TGTGCCAGTAGTGGGCGGCAGGGTCCGAGTGGAGATACGCAGTATTTT
. TRBJ1-4 TRBV19 TRBD1 CASSILTGTGAYEKLFF TGTGCCAGTAGTATTCTCACCGGGACAGGGGCGTACGAAAAACTGTTTTTT
. TRBJ2-1 TRBV7-9 . CATGLAGLYNEQFF TGTGCCACCGGATTGGCGGGGTTGTACAATGAGCAGTTCTTC
. TRBJ2-7 TRBV5-1 TRBD2 CASSPGGAGSYEQYF TGCGCCAGCAGCCCCGGGGGGGCGGGGTCCTACGAGCAGTACTTC
. TRBJ1-5 TRBV6-2/TRBV6-3 TRBD1 CASSSTGLINQPQHF TGTGCCAGCAGTTCGACAGGGTTGATCAATCAGCCCCAGCATTTT
. TRBJ2-3 TRBV7-8 TRBD2 CASSLIAGGFSSTDTQYF TGTGCCAGCAGCTTAATCGCGGGGGGGTTCTCTAGCACAGATACGCAGTATTTT
. TRBJ2-1 TRBV5-5 TRBD1 CASSPATGTGLYNEQFF TGTGCCAGCAGCCCCGCAACCGGGACAGGGTTGTACAATGAGCAGTTCTTC
few TRBJ2-2 TRBV7-3 TRBD2 CASSPSLPGRGTGELFF TGTGCCAGCAGCCCGTCTTTGCCCGGGAGGGGCACCGGGGAGCTGTTTTTT
. TRBJ2-5 TRBV6-2/TRBV6-3 . CASSQGGPGTQYF TGTGCCAGCAGTCAGGGGGGCCCCGGGACCCAGTACTTC
. TRBJ2-1 TRBV6-6 TRBD1 CASKPNRGRYNEQFF TGTGCCAGCAAACCCAACAGGGGCAGATACAATGAGCAGTTCTTC
once TRBJ2-7 TRBV5-1 TRBD2 CASSLLGLAGGPGEQYF TGCGCCAGCAGCTTGTTGGGACTAGCGGGGGGGCCGGGCGAGCAGTACTTC
. TRBJ1-2 TRBV6-5 . CASSITGSYGYTF TGTGCCAGCAGTATTACAGGGTCCTATGGCTACACCTTC
. TRBJ1-2 TRBV28 . CASSLLAGAEGYTF TGTGCCAGCAGTTTATTAGCGGGGGCGGAAGGCTACACCTTC
. TRBJ2-1 TRBV27 TRBD1 CASTPAGTVYNEQFF TGTGCCAGCACCCCGGCCGGGACAGTCTACAATGAGCAGTTCTTC
. TRBJ1-2 TRBV10-2 . CASSLREGLGYTF TGCGCCAGCAGTTTAAGGGAGGGCCTTGGCTACACCTTC
few TRBJ1-2 TRBV5-4 TRBD1 CASSFQGVAYGYTF TGTGCCAGCAGCTTTCAGGGGGTAGCCTATGGCTACACCTTC
once TRBJ1-1 TRBV30 TRBD1 CAWLGQPNTEAFF TGTGCCTGGTTGGGACAGCCGAACACTGAAGCTTTCTTT
. TRBJ2-1 TRBV7-2 . CASSFRGDSYNEQFF TGTGCCAGCAGCTTCAGGGGAGACTCCTACAATGAGCAGTTCTTC
. TRBJ2-7 TRBV28 . CASLRSGSYYEQYF TGTGCCAGCCTACGTAGCGGTTCCTACTACGAGCAGTACTTC
. TRBJ1-5 TRBV28 . CASSLPLDYQPQHF TGTGCCAGCAGTTTGCCCCTCGACTATCAGCCCCAGCATTTT
. TRBJ1-6 TRBV18 . CASSPPTGPPLHF TGTGCCAGCTCACCACCTACAGGGCCACCCCTCCACTTT
. TRBJ1-2 TRBV29-1 . CSVERGGDGYTF TGCAGCGTTGAGAGAGGGGGAGATGGCTACACCTTC
. TRBJ2-1 TRBV28 TRBD2 CASSLPLSGGNEQFF TGTGCCAGCAGTTTGCCCCTCAGCGGGGGAAATGAGCAGTTCTTC
. TRBJ1-2 TRBV28 . CASSTTPGDIYHGYTF TGTGCCAGCAGTACTACCCCAGGGGATATCTATCATGGCTACACCTTC
few TRBJ1-1 TRBV11-2 TRBD1 CASRFGTVGLNTEAFF TGTGCCAGCAGGTTTGGGACAGTAGGATTGAACACTGAAGCTTTCTTT
. TRBJ1-1 TRBV30 . CAWRYGGNTEAFF TGTGCCTGGAGATACGGCGGCAACACTGAAGCTTTCTTT
once TRBJ2-3 TRBV3-1/TRBV3-2 . CASSQARGRQYF TGTGCCAGCAGCCAAGCAAGAGGGCGGCAGTATTTT
few TRBJ1-1 TRBV25-1 . CASSVGQTNTEAFF TGTGCCAGCAGTGTGGGACAAACGAACACTGAAGCTTTCTTT
. TRBJ2-3 TRBV4-1 . CASSQESVPDTQYF TGCGCCAGCAGCCAAGAGTCGGTCCCAGATACGCAGTATTTT
. TRBJ2-3 TRBV7-9 TRBD2 CASSPLSGIAGGSTDTQYF TGTGCCAGCAGCCCACTGTCCGGAATAGCGGGGGGTAGCACAGATACGCAGTATTTT
. TRBJ1-4 TRBV11-2 . CASSEWGANEKLFF TGTGCCAGCAGCGAGTGGGGGGCTAATGAAAAACTGTTTTTT
. TRBJ1-4 TRBV5-8 . CASSPQGNGANEKLFF TGTGCCAGCAGCCCCCAGGGGAACGGGGCTAATGAAAAACTGTTTTTT
. TRBJ1-2 TRBV3-1/TRBV3-2 TRBD1 CASRAGQGQIQGYTF TGTGCCAGCAGGGCCGGACAGGGTCAAATCCAGGGCTACACCTTC
. TRBJ2-3 TRBV5-8 . CASYPGRPSTDTQYF TGTGCCAGCTACCCTGGGCGACCTAGCACAGATACGCAGTATTTT
. TRBJ2-1 TRBV6-1 TRBD2 CASSESSGGSSGDEQFF TGTGCCAGCAGTGAAAGCAGCGGGGGTTCTTCAGGCGATGAGCAGTTCTTC
. TRBJ2-1 TRBV20-1 TRBD2 CSASSSGGGSYNEQFF TGCAGTGCCAGTAGTAGCGGGGGAGGGTCCTACAATGAGCAGTTCTTC
few TRBJ2-7 TRBV4-2 TRBD2 CASSQESPLAGGFYEQYF TGTGCCAGCAGCCAAGAGTCCCCTCTAGCGGGGGGCTTTTACGAGCAGTACTTC
. TRBJ2-7 TRBV7-2 . CASSLARQYSYEQYF TGTGCCAGCAGCTTAGCCAGGCAGTACTCCTACGAGCAGTACTTC
. TRBJ2-2 TRBV2 TRBD1 CASGTANTGELFF TGTGCCAGCGGGACAGCGAACACCGGGGAGCTGTTTTTT
. TRBJ1-1 TRBV30 TRBD1 CALDRGDTEAFF TGTGCCTTGGACAGGGGAGACACTGAAGCTTTCTTT